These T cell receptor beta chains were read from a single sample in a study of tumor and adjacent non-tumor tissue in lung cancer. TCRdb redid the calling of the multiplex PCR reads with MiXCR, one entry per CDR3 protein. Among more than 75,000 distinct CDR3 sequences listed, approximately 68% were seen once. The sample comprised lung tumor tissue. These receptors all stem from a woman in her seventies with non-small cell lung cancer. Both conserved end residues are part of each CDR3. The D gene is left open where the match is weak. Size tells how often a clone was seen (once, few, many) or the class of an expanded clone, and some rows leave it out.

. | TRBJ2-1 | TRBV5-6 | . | CASGSVVSHNAQFF | TGTGCCAGCGGCTCGGTGGTCTCCCACAATGCGCAGTTCTTC
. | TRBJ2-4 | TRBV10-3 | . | CAIRTGTENIEYF | TGTGCCATCAGAACCGGTACAGAAAACATTGAGTACTTC
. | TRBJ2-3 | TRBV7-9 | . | CASSYADTQYF | TGTGCCAGCAGCTATGCAGATACGCAGTATTTT
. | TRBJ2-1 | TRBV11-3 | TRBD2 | CASSSLSGVSDNEQFF | TGTGCGAGCAGCTCCCTAAGCGGGGTCAGCGACAATGAGCAGTTCTTC
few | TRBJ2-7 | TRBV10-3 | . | CAISESDTPTGEQYF | TGTGCCATCAGTGAAAGTGACACGCCGACAGGCGAGCAGTACTTC
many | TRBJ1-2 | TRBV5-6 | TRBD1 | CASSDISGGGDGYTF | TGTGCCAGCAGCGACATTTCAGGGGGCGGGGATGGCTACACCTTC
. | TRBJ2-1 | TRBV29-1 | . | CSGNPSSEQRYNEQFF | TGCAGCGGGAACCCCTCTAGCGAGCAAAGGTACAATGAGCAGTTCTTC
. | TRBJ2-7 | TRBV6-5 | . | CTSSQSIRRSKISYEQYF | TGTACCAGCAGTCAGAGCATAAGGCGCTCCAAGATCTCCTACGAGCAGTACTTC
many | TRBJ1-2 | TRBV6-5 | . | CASSEDRDSYGYTF | TGTGCCAGCAGTGAGGACAGAGACTCCTATGGCTACACCTTC
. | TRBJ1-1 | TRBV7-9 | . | CASGLSGAHTETFF | TGTGCCAGCGGCTTATCCGGGGCCCACACTGAAACTTTCTTT
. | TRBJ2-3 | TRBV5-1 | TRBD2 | CASSRGLVGASTDTQYF | TGCGCCAGCAGCCGGGGACTAGTGGGAGCCAGCACAGATACGCAGTATTTT
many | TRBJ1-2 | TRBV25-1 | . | CASSRGGDGYTF | TGTGCCAGCAGTCGCGGGGGCGATGGCTACACCTTC
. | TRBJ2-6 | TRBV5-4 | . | CASSFMGRVANVLTF | TGTGCCAGCAGCTTCATGGGAAGGGTGGCCAACGTCCTGACTTTC
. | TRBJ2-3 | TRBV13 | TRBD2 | CASSPIGGGTDTQYF | TGTGCAAGCAGCCCCATCGGGGGGGGGACAGATACGCAGTATTTT
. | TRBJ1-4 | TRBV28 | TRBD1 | CTSSLRQGATNEKLFF | TGTACAAGCAGTCTACGACAGGGGGCAACTAATGAAAAACTGTTTTTT
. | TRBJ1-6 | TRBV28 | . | CASGTIAGDLPLRF | TGTGCCAGCGGGACGATAGCAGGAGATCTACCCCTCCGCTTT
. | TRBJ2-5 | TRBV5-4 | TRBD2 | CANSLELCLAGVQQETQYF | TGTGCCAACAGCTTGGAACTCTGTCTAGCGGGAGTGCAGCAAGAGACCCAGTACTTC
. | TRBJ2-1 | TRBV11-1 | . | CASSPQEDRYEQFF | TGTGCCAGTAGCCCGCAGGAGGACCGCTATGAGCAGTTCTTC
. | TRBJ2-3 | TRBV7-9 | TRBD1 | CVSSHGTDASTDTQYF | TGTGTCAGCAGCCACGGGACAGACGCTAGCACAGATACGCAGTATTTT
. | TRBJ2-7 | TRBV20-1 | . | CSASTYGIVSYEQYF | TGCAGTGCTAGCACTTACGGGATAGTTTCTTACGAGCAGTACTTC
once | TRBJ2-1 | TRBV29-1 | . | CRVRWVTYNEQFF | TGCAGGGTTCGCTGGGTGACTTACAATGAGCAGTTCTTC
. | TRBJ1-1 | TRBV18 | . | CASSRRGQGAGVMNTEAFF | TGTGCCAGCTCCCGACGGGGCCAAGGGGCAGGAGTCATGAACACTGAAGCTTTCTTT
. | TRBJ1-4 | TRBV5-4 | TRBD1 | CASSLVPMFGKTGMEKLFF | TGTGCCAGCAGCTTGGTGCCAATGTTCGGTAAGACAGGGATGGAAAAACTGTTTTTT
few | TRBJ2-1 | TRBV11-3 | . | CASSPRPRSSYNEQFF | TGTGCCAGCAGCCCAAGACCTAGGAGCTCCTACAATGAGCAGTTCTTC
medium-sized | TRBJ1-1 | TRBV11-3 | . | CASSLAGQSGTEAFF | TGTGCCAGCAGCTTAGCCGGACAGTCGGGGACTGAAGCTTTCTTT
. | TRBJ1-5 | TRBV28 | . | CASIESHAYAQPQHF | TGTGCCAGCATCGAATCCCACGCCTATGCTCAGCCCCAACATTTT
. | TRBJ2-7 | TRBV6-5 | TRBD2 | CASNTTSVYEQYF | TGTGCCAGCAATACCACTAGCGTCTACGAGCAGTACTTC
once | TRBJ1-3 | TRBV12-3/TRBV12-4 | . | CASRQDYGNTIYF | TGTGCAAGCAGACAGGACTATGGAAACACCATATATTTT
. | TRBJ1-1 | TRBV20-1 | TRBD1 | CSAKDTRSQTGDLFGINTEAFF | TGCAGTGCTAAAGACACCCGCTCCCAGACAGGGGACCTTTTCGGGATTAACACTGAAGCTTTCTTT